This TCR beta chain is drawn from a study of T cell responses to AZD1222 COVID-19 vaccine. Study information: Second doses that came at about 4 or about 12 weeks were put together.

V lost 5 bases and J 7 bases, leaving 20 bases between the germline ends. This CDR3 comprises 16 residues. Germline V gives CDR1 SEHNR, CDR2 FQNEAQ (reference sequence). General study points: The study found vaccine-associated CD4 TCRs spanning spike, dominant at 160-218 and 743-854.

Clones were sequenced by immunoSEQ multiplex PCR, and TCRdb holds only the in-frame ones, with some missing. The sample carries about 150,000 clones, 88% recorded once. Concerning this clone: Its antigen is currently unknown.

This material consisted of peripheral blood, taken on day 0 of AZD1222 vaccination. This sequence was found in an adult in good health. V gene TRBV7-9 combines with J gene TRBJ1-4; D ambiguous. CDR3 sequence (DNA): TGTGCCAGCAGCGGACGACAACGAGGGCTGGGTGAAAAACTGTTTTTT. This gives the protein CASSGRQRGLGEKLFF.